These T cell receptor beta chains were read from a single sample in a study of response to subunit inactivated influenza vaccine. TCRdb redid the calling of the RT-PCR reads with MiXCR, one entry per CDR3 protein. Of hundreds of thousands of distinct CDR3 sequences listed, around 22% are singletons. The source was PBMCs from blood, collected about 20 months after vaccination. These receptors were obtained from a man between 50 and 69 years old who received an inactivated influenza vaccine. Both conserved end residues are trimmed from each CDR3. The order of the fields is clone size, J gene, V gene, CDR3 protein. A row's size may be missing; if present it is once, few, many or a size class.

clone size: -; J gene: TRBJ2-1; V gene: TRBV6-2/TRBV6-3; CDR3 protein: ASRTSGGAYNEQF
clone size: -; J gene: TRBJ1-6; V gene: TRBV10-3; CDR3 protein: AISASTGGKSYNSPLH
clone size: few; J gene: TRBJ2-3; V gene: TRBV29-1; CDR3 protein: SVRLAGGTDTQY
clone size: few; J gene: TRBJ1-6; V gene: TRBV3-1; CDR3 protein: ASSPLGTSSYNSPLH
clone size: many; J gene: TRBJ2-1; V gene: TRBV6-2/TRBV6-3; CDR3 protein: ASSRTNEQF
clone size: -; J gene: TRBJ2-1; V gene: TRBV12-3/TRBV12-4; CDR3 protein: ASSQFSRTSGSSYNEQF
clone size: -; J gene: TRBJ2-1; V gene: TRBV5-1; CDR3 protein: ASSVGGEYNEQF
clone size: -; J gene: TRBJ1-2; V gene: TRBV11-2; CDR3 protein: ASSFNRANYGFT
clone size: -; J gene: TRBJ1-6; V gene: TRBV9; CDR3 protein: ASSVRPGQGTHNSPLH
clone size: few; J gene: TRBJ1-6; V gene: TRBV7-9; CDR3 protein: ASSLNTGSRNSPLH
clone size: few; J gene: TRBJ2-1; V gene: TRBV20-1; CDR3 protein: SARVRNLLRDQQF
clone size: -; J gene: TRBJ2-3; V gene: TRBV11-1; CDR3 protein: ASSRYTGTSGGPITDTQY
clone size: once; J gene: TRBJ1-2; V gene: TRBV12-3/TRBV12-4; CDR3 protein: ASSLSAGRGYT
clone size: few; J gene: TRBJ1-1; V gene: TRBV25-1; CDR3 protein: ASSGPFEAF
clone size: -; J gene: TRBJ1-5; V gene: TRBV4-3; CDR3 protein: ASSQVPGAGQPQH
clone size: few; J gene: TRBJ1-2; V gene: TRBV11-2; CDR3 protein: ASSDRGGRGAFYGYT
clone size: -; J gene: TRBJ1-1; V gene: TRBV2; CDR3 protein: ASSPRGGVNTEAF
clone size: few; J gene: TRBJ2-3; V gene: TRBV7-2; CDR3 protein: ASRKGGISTDTQY
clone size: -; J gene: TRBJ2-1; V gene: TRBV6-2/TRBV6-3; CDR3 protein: ASRTSQGLGSYNEQF
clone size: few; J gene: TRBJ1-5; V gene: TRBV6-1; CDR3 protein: ASTIIGFSNQPQH
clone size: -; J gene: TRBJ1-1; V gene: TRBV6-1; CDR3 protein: ASRGPVANTEAF
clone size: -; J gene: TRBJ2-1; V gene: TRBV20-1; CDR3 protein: SASATSGLYNEQF
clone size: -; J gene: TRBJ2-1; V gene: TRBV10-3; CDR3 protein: AISRDRGGHNEQF
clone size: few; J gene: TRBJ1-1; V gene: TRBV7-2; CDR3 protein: ASSSFRSGVDTEAF
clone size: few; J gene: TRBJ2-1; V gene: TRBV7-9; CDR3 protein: ASSPAGTSTYNEQF
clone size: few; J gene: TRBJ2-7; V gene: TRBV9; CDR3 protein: ASSIKGDSAYEQY
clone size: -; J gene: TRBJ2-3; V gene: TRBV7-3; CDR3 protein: ASSPSASATDTQY
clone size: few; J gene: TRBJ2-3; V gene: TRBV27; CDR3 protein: ASSFLNSITDTQY
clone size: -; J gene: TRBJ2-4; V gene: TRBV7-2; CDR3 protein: ASSLGGAKNIQY